The clone carrying this T cell receptor (beta chain) has only one observation. Its specificity is not known. The sample is drawn from a study of cytomegalovirus exposure and HLA in healthy donors. In the study overall: According to later analysis, the same platform produced the approximately 120 validation and about 630 first-cohort repertoires.

Findings of the study overall: There were 150 to 200 TCR beta chains listed as cytomegalovirus-associated.

Clones were sequenced by immunoSEQ multiplex PCR, and TCRdb holds only the in-frame ones, with some missing. This table holds approximately 100,000 clones, approximately 88% found once. The sequencing sample was made of PBMCs. This TCR was sampled from a woman aged 25 to 39 in good health and CMV-seronegative.

DNA of the CDR3: TGTGCCAGCAGCCTGACAGGGCAGCAAAAACTGTTTTTT. This codes for CASSLTGQQKLFF. The chain employs TRBV28 and TRBJ1-4, with 7 nucleotides matching TRBD1. CDR1 MDHEN and CDR2 SYDVKM come from the germline V gene. Germline trimming cut 6 bases from V and 9 bases from J; bases unmatched to any gene: 7. The CDR3 is 13 amino acids.